These 30 T cell receptor beta chains share one sample of origin, sequenced in a study of cytotoxic CD8 clonotypes in ibrutinib-treated CLL. Using immunoSEQ multiplex PCR, the repertoire was profiled, and TCRdb retains in-frame clones only, with some absent. The sample has 300,000 to 400,000 clones; over 55% are singletons. Material: PBMCs, obtained after 36 months of ibrutinib treatment. These receptors were taken from a human donor with chronic lymphocytic leukemia.

V gene TRBV6-6 combines with J gene TRBJ1-2, with D hard to call. V was shortened by 1 base and J by 7 bases, with 19 bases between the two germline ends. Germline V gene sequence: CDR1 MNHNY, CDR2 SVGAGI (reference sequence). This CDR3 contains 16 residues. In DNA form, the CDR3 reads TGTGCCAGCAGTTACTTGGGCACCTTGCATCCCGGTGGCTACACCTTC. This sequence encodes CASSYLGTLHPGGYTF.

The V and J genes are TRBV27 and TRBJ2-1; D is possibly TRBD1 (6 bases). The CDR3 runs 16 residues. With 4 bases removed from V and 2 bases from J, the gap between germline ends came to 15 bases. Germline V CDR1 and CDR2: MNHEY, SMNVEV (reference sequence). CDR3 amino acids: CASSSLGAVAYNEQFF. The CDR3 coding sequence is TGTGCCAGCAGTTCCCTGGGGGCAGTGGCCTACAATGAGCAGTTCTTC.

The chain employs TRBV5-1 and TRBJ2-5; TRBD2 is a possible D gene (6 bases). V dropped 4 bases and J dropped 5 bases, with 12 bases sitting between them. This CDR3 region has 13 residues. The germline V gene encodes CDR1 SGHRS and CDR2 YFSETQ. Written as DNA, the CDR3 is TGCGCCAGCAGCCGCGGACTACCCGAGACCCAGTACTTC. Translating gives CASSRGLPETQYF.

The chain uses TRBV12-5 and TRBJ1-5, with D perhaps matching TRBD1 (5 bases). This CDR3 has 15 amino acids. V was cut by 1 base and J by 7 bases, with 14 bases left in between. The V gene's germline CDR1 is LGHNT and CDR2 FRNRAP. CDR3 sequence reads: CASGLAPPRDQPQHF. DNA for the CDR3: TGTGCTAGTGGTTTGGCACCGCCGAGGGACCAGCCCCAGCATTTT.

This clone has only a few counts. The genes are TRBV27 and TRBJ2-1; possible D gene TRBD2, 6 bases. CDR1 MNHEY and CDR2 SMNVEV come from the germline V gene (reference sequence). Trimming pared 7 bases from V and 0 bases from J, leaving 13 bases between. The CDR3 contains 15 residues. In nucleotides, the CDR3 is TGTGCCAGCAAAAGGGGACTTGACTCCTACAATGAGCAGTTCTTC. As protein: CASKRGLDSYNEQFF.

The J gene is TRBJ2-5, the V gene TRBV4-3, with D perhaps being TRBD1 or TRBD2 (7 bases each). V was clipped by 4 bases and J by 5 bases, with 17 bases between them. CDR3 length equals 15 residues. Germline V lookup: CDR1 LGHNA, CDR2 YSLEER. CDR3 amino acids: CASSPGGAYGETQYF. Here the CDR3 DNA reads TGCGCCAGCAGCCCAGGGGGGGCCTATGGGGAGACCCAGTACTTC.

The V and J genes are TRBV6-5 and TRBJ1-2; D is possibly TRBD1 (5 bases). The CDR3 spans 12 residues. With 8 bases removed from V and 4 bases from J, the gap between germline ends came to 11 bases. Germline values: CDR1 MNHEY, CDR2 SVGAGI. The CDR3 here is CASGGAFYGYTF. The DNA of the CDR3 is TGTGCCAGCGGCGGGGCATTCTATGGCTACACCTTC.

The chain uses TRBV7-8 and TRBJ2-5; 7 bases are a match to TRBD1. V lost 5 bases to trimming and J lost 10 bases; unmatched junction nucleotides: 10. The CDR3 has 13 amino acids. Germline values: CDR1 SGHVS, CDR2 FQNEAQ. CDR3 DNA sequence: TGTGCCAGCAGCGCAACTCTAGACAGGGACCAGTACTTC. Translation: CASSATLDRDQYF.

J is TRBJ2-7 and V is TRBV4-1; 10 bases line up with TRBD1. Losses at the gene ends were 4 bases for V and 3 bases for J; bases not matched to a gene: 6. Per germline, CDR1 MGHRA and CDR2 YSYEKL. The length of the CDR3 is 15 residues. Written as DNA, the CDR3 is TGCGCCAGCAGCCCAAACGACAGGGGGCTCTACGAGCAGTACTTC. Translating it yields CASSPNDRGLYEQYF.

With respect to this clone: The same CDR3 arises from other DNA sequences in this sample as well. V is TRBV15 and J is TRBJ1-2; unclear D gene. The CDR3 runs to 12 residues. The germline V gene encodes CDR1 LNHNV and CDR2 YYDKDF (reference sequence). Trimming took off 3 bases at V and 2 bases at J, with 4 bases between the two ends. CDR3 nucleotide sequence: TGTGCCACCAGCAGGGGGAACTATGGCTACACCTTC. As protein: CATSRGNYGYTF. Full variable domain (rest looked up from reference TRBV15 and TRBJ1-2): DAMVIQNPRYQVTQFGKPVTLSCSQTLNHNVMYWYQQKSSQAPKLLFHYYDKDFNNEADTPDNFQSRRPNTSFCFLDIRSPGLGDTAMYLCATSRGNYGYTFGSGTRLTVV.

There are a few counts of this clone. V and J are TRBV12-2 and TRBJ1-2. TRBV12-2 is termed a pseudogene. The length of the CDR3 is 13 residues. The CDR3: CASRARDARGYTF. CDR3 nucleotide sequence: TGTGCAAGTCGCGCAAGGGATGCCCGGGGCTACACCTTC.

This sequence joins TRBV5-7 and TRBJ2-5, with D unclear. TRBV5-7 is assigned to the ORF class and has an uncertain function. Trimming took 0 bases from V and 0 from J, leaving 12 bases between them. CDR3 length equals 16 residues. The CDR3 DNA reads TGTGCCAGCAGCTTGGGGGCCCTCGGTTACCAAGAGACCCAGTACTTC. This encodes CASSLGALGYQETQYF.

V and J are TRBV4-2 and TRBJ2-1; 9 positions agree with TRBD1. The CDR3 sequence is 15 residues long. Germline CDR1 and CDR2: LGHNA and YNFKEQ. V lost 0 bases to trimming and J lost 10 bases; unmatched junction nucleotides: 7. The CDR3 bases are TGTGCCAGCAGCCAAGATTTACAGGGGGCTGAAGAGCAGTTCTTC. This encodes CASSQDLQGAEEQFF.

This chain connects TRBV7-9 to TRBJ1-4; perhaps TRBD1 as D (5 bases). The CDR3 has 15 amino acids. V shed 4 bases and J shed 6 bases, with 15 bases lying between them. Germline V lookup: CDR1 SEHNR, CDR2 FQNEAQ (reference sequence). CDR3 residues: CASSSGRLFDEKLFF. CDR3 DNA: TGTGCCAGCAGCTCGGGACGGCTGTTCGATGAAAAACTGTTTTTT. Combining the CDR3 with reference TRBV7-9 and TRBJ1-4 gives the whole variable domain DTGVSQNPRHKITKRGQNVTFRCDPISEHNRLYWYRQTLGQGPEFLTYFQNEAQLEKSRLLSDRFSAERPKGSFSTLEIQRTEQGDSAMYLCASSSGRLFDEKLFFGSGTQLSVL.

This chain joins TRBV5-5 and TRBJ2-7; no clear D gene. Germline V gives CDR1 SGHKS, CDR2 YYEKEE (reference sequence). Trimming removed 0 bases from V and 5 bases from J, with 12 bases in between. This CDR3 region has 14 residues. The CDR3 reads CASSLVFRADEQYF. The CDR3, as DNA: TGTGCCAGCAGCTTGGTGTTTAGGGCGGACGAGCAGTACTTC.

The chain carries TRBV10-3 and TRBJ2-7, with TRBD1 matching 9 bases. The CDR3 runs 15 residues. Per the germline V gene, CDR1 is ENHRY and CDR2 is SYGVKD. Trimming at V came to 6 bases and at J to 3 bases, leaving 9 bases not matched to a gene. For the CDR3, the DNA is TGTGCCATCAGGAGGGGGACAGGGAATTACTACGAGCAGTACTTC. Encoded protein: CAIRRGTGNYYEQYF.

The chain joins TRBV7-2 to TRBJ2-1; D is unresolved. V was cut by 3 bases and J by 6 bases, with 6 bases left in between. Germline CDR1 and CDR2: SGHTA and FQGNSA. The CDR3 has 12 amino acids. The CDR3 DNA is TGTGCCAGCAGCTTTATTCTCAATGAGCAGTTCTTC. Protein sequence: CASSFILNEQFF.

The chain is built from TRBV7-3 and TRBJ1-2; D ambiguous. The V end lost 11 bases, the J end lost 3 bases, and 22 bases lay between the germline ends. The CDR3 has 15 residues. The germline V gene encodes CDR1 SGHTA and CDR2 FQGTGA. CDR3 coding DNA: TGTGCCGAACCTGGTGGCAACTTGAGGGACTATGGCTACACCTTC. It encodes CAEPGGNLRDYGYTF.

This clone was seen a single time. The chain carries TRBV6-5 and TRBJ1-4, with D tentatively TRBD1 (6 bases). This CDR3 comprises 13 residues. Per germline, CDR1 MNHEY and CDR2 SVGAGI. V was trimmed by 6 bases and J by 8 bases, leaving 13 bases between them. The CDR3 bases are TGTGCCAGCAGCAAAGGGGGGTACGAAAAACTGTTTTTT. The encoded protein is CASSKGGYEKLFF.

The table lists this clone with a few counts. The chain employs TRBV27 and TRBJ2-7; D not certain. This CDR3 is 14 amino acids long. Germline V gene sequence: CDR1 MNHEY, CDR2 SMNVEV (reference sequence). Trimming took 1 base from V and 5 from J, leaving 12 bases between them. CDR3 region: CASSLWASGHEQYF. In DNA, the CDR3 is TGTGCCAGCAGTTTATGGGCCTCGGGCCACGAGCAGTACTTC.

The genes are TRBV18 and TRBJ2-7, with D hard to call. The CDR3 covers 17 residues. The V gene lost 3 bases and the J gene lost 3 bases, with 21 bases spanning the gap. Germline V gene data show CDR1 as KGHSH and CDR2 as LQKENI. The CDR3, as DNA: TGTGCCAGCTCACCTGGATCGTCCACAGCCCCTCTCTACGAGCAGTACTTC. This gives the protein CASSPGSSTAPLYEQYF.

The rearrangement links TRBV15 to TRBJ2-2, with TRBD2 matching over 11 bases. V was clipped by 5 bases and J by 1 base; unmatched bases: 6. CDR1 is LNHNV, CDR2 YYDKDF, per germline (reference sequence). There are 17 residues in the CDR3. The CDR3 here is CATSGVTSGRNTGELFF. The CDR3 region has the DNA TGTGCCACCAGCGGAGTAACTAGCGGGAGGAACACCGGGGAGCTGTTTTTT.

The rearrangement links TRBV7-7 to TRBJ2-5; unclear D gene. The germline CDR1 and CDR2 sequences are SSHAT and FNYEAQ (reference sequence). Trimming left V 6 bases short and J 4 bases short, with 15 bases between. The CDR3 has 14 residues. CDR3 sequence (DNA): TGTGCCAGCAGTTCAGTTGTTGCTCCAGAGACCCAGTACTTC. It is translated as CASSSVVAPETQYF. The whole variable domain, remainder taken from reference TRBV7-7 and TRBJ2-5, is GAGVSQSPRYKVTKRGQDVTLRCDPISSHATLYWYQQALGQGPEFLTYFNYEAQPDKSGLPSDRFSAERPEGSISTLTIQRTEQRDSAMYRCASSSVVAPETQYFGPGTRLLVL.

This chain connects TRBV5-1 to TRBJ2-7; TRBD1 agrees at 8 bases. V was clipped by 3 bases and J by 5 bases; unmatched bases: 10. Looked up from germline, CDR1 is SGHRS and CDR2 is YFSETQ. The CDR3 runs to 15 residues. The DNA of the CDR3 is TGCGCCAGCAGCTCGACAGGGGCGAAGACCCACGAGCAGTACTTC. This sequence encodes CASSSTGAKTHEQYF.

This sequence joins TRBV5-1 and TRBJ1-2, with D unclear. This CDR3 region has 14 residues. The V gene's germline CDR1 is SGHRS and CDR2 YFSETQ. Trimming stripped 0 bases from V and 0 bases from J, with 6 bases between. The CDR3, as DNA: TGCGCCAGCAGCTTGGGCAGCCCTAACTATGGCTACACCTTC. Protein sequence: CASSLGSPNYGYTF.

This chain connects TRBV6-5 to TRBJ1-5; the D gene is possibly TRBD1 (5 bases). This CDR3 comprises 16 residues. The V and J ends lost 2 bases and 3 bases respectively, with 14 bases between them. Germline V gives CDR1 MNHEY, CDR2 SVGAGI. CDR3 residues: CASSYRRAGINQPQHF. The CDR3 region has the DNA TGTGCCAGCAGTTACCGTAGGGCAGGGATCAATCAGCCCCAGCATTTT.

This chain uses TRBV5-6 with TRBJ2-3, with D uncertain. From germline, CDR1 is SGHDT and CDR2 YYEEEE. This CDR3 has 13 amino acids. Trimming shortened V by 0 bases and J by 0 bases, and 2 bases separated the two germline ends. The CDR3 sequence: CASSLGSTDTQYF. DNA of the CDR3: TGTGCCAGCAGCTTGGGCAGCACAGATACGCAGTATTTT.

Turning to this clone: This sample also contains other DNA sequences that code for the same CDR3. The chain recombines TRBV5-1 with TRBJ2-5, with D unresolved. The CDR3 totals 14 residues. CDR1 and CDR2 (germline): SGHRS, YFSETQ. Trimming cost V 0 bases and J 1 base, with 7 bases left between them. CDR3 coding DNA: TGCGCCAGCAGCTTGGGGGGTACCCAAGAGACCCAGTACTTC. Translating it yields CASSLGGTQETQYF.

The chain links TRBV20-1 to TRBJ2-2; TRBD1 is a possible D gene (5 bases). Trimming shortened V by 6 bases and J by 7 bases, and 9 bases separated the two germline ends. Germline CDR1 is DFQATT and CDR2 is SNEGSKA (reference sequence). The length of the CDR3 is 11 residues. The CDR3 DNA sequence: TGCAGTGCCCTGGGGCTCGGGGAGCTGTTTTTT. This codes for CSALGLGELFF.

This chain uses TRBV7-3 with TRBJ2-1; D uncertain. The germline CDR1 and CDR2 sequences are SGHTA and FQGTGA. CDR3 length: 15 residues. V dropped 4 bases and J dropped 0 bases, with 10 bases sitting between them. The CDR3 sequence: CASSSPGPSYNEQFF. The CDR3 region has the DNA TGTGCCAGCAGCTCGCCTGGGCCCTCCTACAATGAGCAGTTCTTC.